The 15 T cell receptor beta chains listed next were all sequenced from one sample in a study of blood T cell repertoires in COVID-19. Sequencing used immunoSEQ multiplex PCR; TCRdb keeps in-frame clones, though not all of them. The sample includes about 370,000 clones, roughly 90% seen only once; the top ten take about 3%. Sequencing was performed on peripheral blood. These TCRs come from a woman in her thirties with COVID-19, enrolled during active disease.

V gene TRBV27 combines with J gene TRBJ1-5; D gene uncertain. The germline V gene has CDR1 MNHEY and CDR2 SMNVEV (reference sequence). The CDR3 is 14 residues long. Deletions cut 10 bases from V and 0 bases from J, with 13 bases between. The chain's CDR3 is CATAEVSSNQPQHF. The CDR3, as DNA: TGTGCCACCGCCGAGGTTTCTAGCAATCAGCCCCAGCATTTT.

This chain joins TRBV15 and TRBJ2-7, with 8 bases aligning to TRBD1. Germline V gene lookup returns CDR1 LNHNV and CDR2 YYDKDF (reference sequence). The length of the CDR3 is 14 residues. Germline trimming cut 5 bases from V and 3 bases from J; bases unmatched to any gene: 6. The CDR3 is CATSLGTGSYEQYF. For the CDR3, the DNA is TGTGCCACCAGCTTAGGGACAGGTAGCTACGAGCAGTACTTC.

The chain joins TRBV6-5 to TRBJ1-2; D is ambiguous. V was cut by 0 bases and J by 3 bases, with 11 bases left in between. The CDR3 length is 15 residues. The germline V gene has CDR1 MNHEY and CDR2 SVGAGI. The CDR3 is CASSYSNRQDYGYTF. CDR3 DNA sequence: TGTGCCAGCAGTTACTCGAATCGACAAGACTATGGCTACACCTTC.

V gene TRBV7-2 combines with J gene TRBJ2-3; 8 bases line up with TRBD2. The CDR3 extends over 15 amino acids. Looked up from germline, CDR1 is SGHTA and CDR2 is FQGNSA. The trim removed 3 bases at V and 2 bases at J, leaving 4 bases unmatched. CDR3 sequence (DNA): TGTGCCAGCAGCTTCGGGGGGGCCGTCACAGATACGCAGTATTTT. Encoded protein: CASSFGGAVTDTQYF.

This sequence joins TRBV4-3 and TRBJ1-1; TRBD1 aligns across 11 bases. This CDR3 is 18 amino acids long. The germline V gene has CDR1 LGHNA and CDR2 YSLEER. After removal of 1 base from V and 4 bases from J, the junction contained 11 bases not matched to a gene. DNA for the CDR3: TGCGCCAGCAGCCAAGGGCGCCCCGGACAGGGGGCAAGCACTGAAGCTTTCTTT. Amino acids: CASSQGRPGQGASTEAFF.

The chain links TRBV27 to TRBJ2-5; D unresolved. This CDR3 region has 13 residues. Trimming removed 1 base from V and 5 bases from J, with 8 bases in between. Germline CDR1 reads MNHEY; CDR2 reads SMNVEV (reference sequence). This CDR3 is CASSLFVGETQYF. The CDR3 nucleotides read TGTGCCAGCAGTTTATTTGTCGGGGAGACCCAGTACTTC.

The genes are TRBV2 and TRBJ2-3; 8 bases agree with TRBD2. Germline V CDR1 and CDR2: SNHLY, FYNNEI. V trimming: 7 bases; J trimming: 0 bases; junction bases outside the gene matches: 12. This CDR3 region has 17 residues. In DNA, the CDR3 is TGTGCCAGCAACGGGGGGGCAGGGACGATAAGCACAGATACGCAGTATTTT. This gives the protein CASNGGAGTISTDTQYF.

The V call is TRBV9, the J call TRBJ2-4, with a tentative D call TRBD2 (7 bases). Deletions cut 3 bases from V and 8 bases from J, with 18 bases between. Germline V gene lookup returns CDR1 SGDLS and CDR2 YYNGEE. The CDR3 runs to 15 residues. In DNA form, the CDR3 reads TGTGCCAGCAGCGCTCGACTAGGGAGGGGGGACATTCAGTACTTC. The encoded protein is CASSARLGRGDIQYF.

The chain employs TRBV19 and TRBJ1-5; perhaps TRBD1 as D (5 bases). The germline V gene encodes CDR1 LNHDA and CDR2 SQIVND (reference sequence). The CDR3 runs 15 residues. Trimming took 2 bases from V and 6 from J, leaving 14 bases between them. The CDR3: CASSIQQAVGQPQHF. The CDR3 DNA follows: TGTGCCAGTAGTATACAACAGGCGGTGGGTCAGCCCCAGCATTTT.

This chain uses TRBV21-1 with TRBJ1-3; the listed D gene, TRBD1, was not tested against the DNA. TRBV21-1 is a pseudogene segment. The CDR3 totals 16 residues. The CDR3 reads CASTAGGQSSGNTIYF. CDR3 nucleotides: TGTGCCAGCACAGCTGGCGGACAGTCCTCTGGAAACACCATATATTTT.

The chain is built from TRBV28 and TRBJ1-1; 7 bases match TRBD1. This CDR3 has 13 amino acids. The V and J ends lost 6 bases and 5 bases, in that order; junction bases with no gene match: 6. CDR1 MDHEN and CDR2 SYDVKM come from the germline V gene. The CDR3 region is CASRLQGKTEAFF. The CDR3 region has the DNA TGTGCCAGCAGACTACAGGGGAAAACTGAAGCTTTCTTT.

This clone was seen once. This chain connects TRBV15 to TRBJ2-3; 11 nucleotides align to TRBD1. The V and J ends lost 5 bases and 5 bases, in that order; junction bases with no gene match: 6. The V gene's germline CDR1 is LNHNV and CDR2 YYDKDF (reference sequence). CDR3 length: 15 residues. The CDR3, as DNA: TGTGCCACCAGCGACGGACAGGGGGCGAGAGATACGCAGTATTTT. It yields the protein CATSDGQGARDTQYF.

J is TRBJ2-1 and V is TRBV6-6, with 9 bases aligning to TRBD2. CDR3 length: 13 amino acids. V shed 11 bases, J shed 3 bases, and the junction held 5 bases outside the gene matches. Per germline, CDR1 MNHNY and CDR2 SVGAGI (reference sequence). CDR3 loop: CAASGEVYNEQFF. CDR3 sequence (DNA): TGTGCCGCTAGCGGGGAAGTCTACAATGAGCAGTTCTTC.

This chain joins TRBV3-1 (or the pseudogene TRBV3-2) and TRBJ1-5; D is uncertain. CDR1 is LGHDT, CDR2 YNNKEL, per germline (reference sequence). The V gene lost 4 bases and the J gene lost 7 bases, with 11 bases spanning the gap. The CDR3 contains 13 residues. The chain's CDR3 is CASSPALGQPQHF. The CDR3 DNA reads as TGTGCCAGCAGCCCTGCCCTGGGCCAGCCCCAGCATTTT.

The J gene is TRBJ1-1, the V gene TRBV5-5; D perhaps matches TRBD1 (5 bases). Germline V gives CDR1 SGHKS, CDR2 YYEKEE (reference sequence). V was shortened by 4 bases and J by 0 bases, with 16 bases between the two germline ends. The CDR3 extends over 16 amino acids. CDR3 region: CASSLFSGGMNTEAFF. CDR3 bases: TGTGCCAGCAGCCTGTTTTCGGGGGGAATGAACACTGAAGCTTTCTTT.